This TCR beta chain appears in the sequencing data of a study of blood T cell repertoires in COVID-19. Study information: Sites in the United States, Italy and Spain provided acute and convalescent COVID-19 samples. From T cells, B-cell-depleted T cells, or PBMCs came the material, which was cDNA or gDNA.

Authors' data handling: Reference gene primer amplification gave estimated nucleated cell counts. Using immunoSEQ multiplex PCR, the repertoire was profiled, and TCRdb retains in-frame clones only, with some absent. That table supplies the V and J calls and clone size; D and trimming were determined from the DNA. The data contain around 620,000 clones, 85% to 90% of them singletons. This CDR3 comprises 14 residues. V shed 4 bases and J shed 7 bases, with 13 bases lying between them. Germline V gene lookup returns CDR1 KGHDR and CDR2 SFDVKD. The receptor comes from a woman younger than 30 with acute or convalescent COVID-19. Sequencing was carried out using peripheral blood. This sequence joins TRBV24-1 and TRBJ1-5, with D tentatively TRBD1 (6 bases). The CDR3 here is CATSEQGFGQPQHF. In nucleotides, the CDR3 is TGTGCCACCAGTGAGCAGGGGTTTGGCCAGCCCCAGCATTTT.